The rows below give T cell receptor beta chains drawn from one sample of a study of OX40 agonist ivuxolimab in advanced cancers. Data came from immunoSEQ multiplex PCR; TCRdb stores just in-frame clones and leaves some out. The sample records about 68,000 clones, more than 75% being singletons. The material was CD4+ or CD8+ T cells sorted from blood, obtained in a trial of the OX40 agonist ivuxolimab. Source of these receptors: an adult with an advanced solid tumor such as melanoma, head and neck, liver or kidney cancer. CDR3s include the opening cysteine and the closing phenylalanine or tryptophan. Each record gives: V gene, J gene, CDR3 protein.

TRBV9	TRBJ1-2	CASSRQGANYGYTF
TRBV6-4	TRBJ1-4	CASSEWDNRGGNEKLFF
TRBV5-6	TRBJ1-3	CASSLGGPRNTIYF
TRBV5-1	TRBJ1-6	CASSLGQGSSYNSPLHF
TRBV12-5	TRBJ2-7	CASGDLSGSNEQYF
TRBV29-1	TRBJ2-2	CSTLGSGGGELFF
TRBV19	TRBJ1-2	CASSLTWGNYGYTF
TRBV5-1	TRBJ2-1	CASSLARAQTFNLYNEQFF
TRBV11-3	TRBJ2-7	CASSPVPDSYEQYF
TRBV27	TRBJ1-2	CASSSYRGQDIHGYTF
TRBV18	TRBJ1-3	CASSLDSSGNTIYF
TRBV7-2	TRBJ1-1	CASSSGRLNTEAFF
TRBV21-1	TRBJ2-2	CASRGLTFTGELFF
TRBV7-2	TRBJ1-2	CASSSANMGGYTF
TRBV11-3	TRBJ2-2	CASSGSVSGELFF
TRBV10-3	TRBJ2-7	CAISDGIHYEQYF
TRBV7-9	TRBJ1-2	CASSLRETVVGYTF
TRBV13	TRBJ2-2	CASSSPGKYTGELFF
TRBV18	TRBJ1-3	CASSPEGGFSGNTIYF
TRBV4-1	TRBJ2-7	CASSPRGTSDYEQYF
TRBV2	TRBJ1-2	CASSEKGDYGYTF
TRBV7-8	TRBJ2-2	CASGWGEWTGELFF
TRBV6-6	TRBJ1-5	CASSHGQGGNNQPQHF
TRBV7-2	TRBJ1-2	CASSIETGRYGYTF
TRBV6-6	TRBJ2-7	CASSYLPISYEQYF
TRBV7-9	TRBJ2-7	CASSLIGGRVVYEQYF
TRBV6-6	TRBJ1-1	CASRRGAGTEAFF
TRBV11-3	TRBJ1-1	CASSLDGMNTEAFF
TRBV5-1	TRBJ2-7	CASSEGSSYEQYF
TRBV28	TRBJ1-5	CASSGRFNQPQHF
TRBV6-6	TRBJ1-6	CASSYSRGKESPLHF
TRBV7-2	TRBJ2-7	CASSSIEGGGGGLNYEQYF
TRBV28	TRBJ2-6	CASSHDRAGANVLTF
TRBV4-1	TRBJ2-1	CASSQVVQNREFF
TRBV5-1	TRBJ2-5	CASSFRDTKGETQYF
TRBV6-1	TRBJ1-5	CASNEVTKPDQPQHF
TRBV4-2	TRBJ1-1	CASSPDFGQGHEAFF
TRBV27	TRBJ1-6	CASSARQNSPLHF
TRBV7-6	TRBJ1-5	CASSLGGDQPQHF
TRBV7-9	TRBJ1-1	CASSLQGSMNTEAFF
TRBV5-1	TRBJ1-6	CASSLGGNSGRPLHF
TRBV2	TRBJ1-2	CASRLEGYGYTF
TRBV7-2	TRBJ2-3	CASSPTGRNTDTQYF
TRBV5-1	TRBJ2-5	CASRPVPSQETQYF
TRBV5-1	TRBJ2-7	CASSPLGQGSHEQYF
TRBV6-1	TRBJ1-1	CASSEASSLNTEAFF
TRBV10-1	TRBJ1-2	CASSFDRNYGYTF
TRBV6-1	TRBJ2-3	CASSEDRSAQYF
TRBV5-6	TRBJ2-1	CASSPRGGALPYNEQFF
TRBV2	TRBJ1-1	CASSSWVGTEAFF
TRBV11-3	TRBJ2-5	CASSTRTGDHQETQYF
TRBV6-6	TRBJ1-5	CASRRNQPQHF
TRBV18	TRBJ1-5	CASSPGQGDQPQHF
TRBV7-2	TRBJ1-2	CASSLYTGEVGGYTF
TRBV6-1	TRBJ1-5	CASSEGQGSQPQHF
TRBV4-3	TRBJ1-2	CASSHYSGYTF
TRBV7-6	TRBJ1-4	CASSPSDNRRGEKLFF